Listed here are 24 T cell receptor beta chains from one sample, sequenced in a study of T cell repertoires in cytomegalovirus infection. TCRdb used MiXCR to reprocess the reads, holding one entry per CDR3 protein. The sample includes approximately 500,000 distinct CDR3 sequences, approximately 26% of them seen just once. Sequencing was done on a sample of PBMCs. All receptors come from a human donor in good health (CMV status not recorded). Some clones in this sample may be carry-over from other donors' samples.

This clonotype showed up just a few times. The rearrangement links TRBV6-2 or TRBV6-3 to TRBJ2-7; the match to TRBD2 covers 9 bases. CDR1 is MNHEY and CDR2 is SVGEGT in the germline V gene. Trimming took 6 bases from V and 0 from J; bases not matched to a gene: 3. The CDR3 spans 14 residues. This chain's CDR3 is CASRNSGSSYEQYV. CDR3 in DNA: TGTGCCAGCAGGAATAGCGGGAGCTCCTACGAGCAGTACGTC.

This clonotype was detected a few times. The genes are TRBV7-6 and TRBJ2-2, with 11 bases that match TRBD2. Germline CDR1 reads SGHVS; CDR2 reads FNYEAQ. There are 17 residues in the CDR3. Losses at the gene ends were 6 bases for V and 5 bases for J; bases not matched to a gene: 11. The CDR3 spells CASRANSGRAGTGELFF. The CDR3 nucleotides are TGTGCCAGCAGAGCGAATAGCGGGAGGGCCGGGACCGGGGAGCTGTTTTTT.

Only a few counts were recorded for this clonotype. This chain links TRBV6-1 with TRBJ1-1; D remains unclear. In germline, CDR1 is MNHNS, CDR2 SASEGT. V was cut by 4 bases and J by 1 base, with 7 bases left in between. CDR3 size: 13 residues. The CDR3 nucleotides read TGTGCCAGCAGTGCCTGGAAGAACACTGAAGCTTTCTTT. Its translation is CASSAWKNTEAFF.

In this sample, this clonotype turned up a few times. The chain couples TRBV30 to TRBJ1-1; D may be TRBD1 (5 bases). Trimming pared 8 bases from V and 8 bases from J, leaving 27 bases between. There are 15 residues in the CDR3. The germline gives CDR1 GTSNPN, CDR2 SVGIG (reference sequence). The CDR3 sequence: CAVGGGVLSGVEAFF. DNA of the CDR3: TGTGCCGTTGGGGGGGGGGTCTTGAGTGGGGTGGAAGCTTTCTTT.

The rearrangement joins TRBV13 to TRBJ1-2, with D perhaps TRBD1 (5 bases). Trimming removed 7 bases at V and 7 bases at J, with 16 bases between. The CDR3 covers 13 residues. Looked up from germline, CDR1 is PRHDT and CDR2 is FYEKMQ (reference sequence). The CDR3 spells CASTKTVKLGYTF. The CDR3 bases are TGTGCCAGCACCAAGACAGTAAAGCTTGGCTACACCTTC.

The chain couples TRBV4-2 to TRBJ1-1; maybe TRBD1 (6 bases). Trimming shortened V by 1 base and J by 0 bases, and 9 bases separated the two germline ends. Germline CDR1 is LGHNA and CDR2 is YNFKEQ. This CDR3 contains 15 residues. CDR3 nucleotides: TGTGCCAGCAGCCAAGTTGGGGGCCTGAACACTGAAGCTTTCTTT. This sequence encodes CASSQVGGLNTEAFF.

V and J are TRBV4-1 and TRBJ2-2; 9 nucleotides line up with TRBD1. This CDR3 spans 17 amino acids. Germline assignment: CDR1 MGHRA and CDR2 YSYEKL. Losses at the gene ends were 0 bases for V and 2 bases for J; bases not matched to a gene: 4. The CDR3: CASSQDSQGANTGELFF. The CDR3 DNA is TGCGCCAGCAGCCAAGACTCACAGGGGGCTAACACCGGGGAGCTGTTTTTT.

This clonotype was detected only a few times. The chain joins TRBV2 to TRBJ2-5, with 10 bases lining up with TRBD1. Germline loops: CDR1 SNHLY, CDR2 FYNNEI. This CDR3 is built from 14 residues. V shed 7 bases, J shed 5 bases, and the junction held 7 bases outside the gene matches. This chain's CDR3 is CASKTGGLRETQYF. Written as DNA, the CDR3 is TGTGCCAGCAAGACAGGGGGCCTGAGGGAGACCCAGTACTTC.

This chain uses TRBV5-6 with TRBJ2-5, with 16 bases fitting TRBD2. The CDR3 covers 18 residues. Germline loops: CDR1 SGHDT, CDR2 YYEEEE. V was pared by 6 bases and J by 5 bases, with 13 bases of the junction left unmatched. The CDR3 is CASTLPGTSGRAWETQYF. For the CDR3, the DNA is TGTGCCAGCACCCTGCCAGGGACTAGCGGGAGGGCCTGGGAGACCCAGTACTTC. Drawing the rest from reference TRBV5-6 and TRBJ2-5, the complete variable domain is DAGVTQSPTHLIKTRGQQVTLRCSPKSGHDTVSWYQQALGQGPQFIFQYYEEEERQRGNFPDRFSGHQFPNYSSELNVNALLLGDSALYLCASTLPGTSGRAWETQYFGPGTRLLVL.

This clonotype has only a few counts. The chain employs TRBV6-2 or TRBV6-3 and TRBJ2-1; TRBD2 is a possible D gene (6 bases). The germline CDR1 and CDR2 sequences are MNHEY and SVGEGT. This CDR3 contains 13 residues. V lost 6 bases and J 8 bases, leaving 14 bases between the germline ends. CDR3: CASRRDSRHEQFF. In DNA form, the CDR3 reads TGTGCCAGCAGGCGGGATTCTCGCCATGAGCAGTTCTTC.

The V call is TRBV12-3 or TRBV12-4, the J call TRBJ2-3, with a possible D match to TRBD2 (6 bases). There are 15 residues in the CDR3. Trimming took off 6 bases at V and 0 bases at J, with 13 bases between the two ends. In DNA, the CDR3 is TGTGCCAGCAGCCGGCTAGCGATAAGCACAGATACGCAGTATTTT. It yields the protein CASSRLAISTDTQYF.

This chain uses TRBV5-6 with TRBJ1-2; possibly TRBD1 for D (5 bases). Trimming removed 0 bases at V and 6 bases at J, with 15 bases between. Germline assignment: CDR1 SGHDT and CDR2 YYEEEE. The CDR3 is made up of 15 amino acids. CDR3 nucleotides: TGTGCCAGCAGCTTGGACCCGCGGGACGGCCATGGCTACACCTTC. It codes for CASSLDPRDGHGYTF. Together with reference TRBV5-6 and TRBJ1-2, the CDR3 gives the full variable domain: DAGVTQSPTHLIKTRGQQVTLRCSPKSGHDTVSWYQQALGQGPQFIFQYYEEEERQRGNFPDRFSGHQFPNYSSELNVNALLLGDSALYLCASSLDPRDGHGYTFGSGTRLTVV.

This clonotype was seen more than once but under ten times. The chain links TRBV11-2 to TRBJ2-1, with 12 bases fitting TRBD2. The CDR3 length is 19 residues. The V gene's germline CDR1 is SGHAT and CDR2 FQNNGV. V dropped 1 base and J dropped 4; count of bases not matched to a gene: 11. CDR3 sequence (DNA): TGTGCCAGCAGCTTAGCCTCTAGCGGGAGGGCCACATTATACAATGAGCAGTTCTTC. It specifies CASSLASSGRATLYNEQFF.

J is TRBJ2-7 and V is TRBV5-6; D unclear. This CDR3 comprises 13 residues. CDR1 SGHDT and CDR2 YYEEEE come from the germline V gene. Trimming shortened V by 2 bases and J by 2 bases, and 8 bases separated the two germline ends. The CDR3 loop is CASSFRGPYEQYV. The CDR3, as DNA: TGTGCCAGCAGCTTTCGTGGACCCTACGAGCAGTACGTC.

The chain links TRBV5-1 to TRBJ2-7, with TRBD2 matching 11 bases. V gave up 3 bases and J gave up 3 bases; unmatched junction bases: 5. The CDR3 has 15 residues. CDR1 and CDR2 from the germline V gene are SGHRS and YFSETQ. DNA for the CDR3: TGCGCCAGCAGCTCGGGACTAGCGGACGTCTACGAGCAGTACTTC. Amino acid sequence: CASSSGLADVYEQYF.

This clonotype was picked up a small number of times. The chain links TRBV27 to TRBJ1-5; tentatively, D is TRBD1 (6 bases). CDR3 size: 17 residues. CDR1 is MNHEY, CDR2 SMNVEV, per germline (reference sequence). Trimming removed 5 bases from V and 0 bases from J, with 17 bases in between. CDR3 amino acids: CASSPQGISYSNQPQHF. The CDR3 DNA is TGTGCCAGCAGTCCACAGGGAATTAGTTATAGCAATCAGCCCCAGCATTTT.

The sample holds a few counts of this clonotype. This chain connects TRBV15 to TRBJ1-5; no clear D. CDR3 length: 14 residues. Germline assignment: CDR1 LNHNV and CDR2 YYDKDF (reference sequence). Trimming took off 6 bases at V and 10 bases at J, with 19 bases between the two ends. In nucleotides, the CDR3 is TGTGCCACCAGGGGTAGTGCGGCCGCGGGCCCCCAGCATTTT. Its translation: CATRGSAAAGPQHF.

This clonotype was recorded many times. The chain links TRBV4-3 to TRBJ1-2, with unresolved D. Germline CDR1 and CDR2: LGHNA and YSLEER. This CDR3 has 14 residues. V was pared by 0 bases and J by 1 base, with 6 bases between. The CDR3 DNA sequence: TGCGCCAGCAGCCAAGAGCTGATTAACTATGGCTACACCTTC. It translates to CASSQELINYGYTF.

The table lists this clonotype with many counts. CDR3 sequence (DNA): TGCGCCAGCAGCCAAGAAGCGGTAGGAGGACAGCCCCAGCATTTT. Translated: CASSQEAVGGQPQHF. V gene TRBV4-1 combines with J gene TRBJ1-5; D is uncertain. This CDR3 has 15 amino acids. Per germline, CDR1 MGHRA and CDR2 YSYEKL. With 0 bases removed from V and 7 bases from J, the gap between germline ends came to 13 bases.

This clonotype was detected once. The CDR3 loop reads CASSQEGLAGPGGDTQYF. The CDR3 region has the DNA TGTGCCAGCAGCCAAGAAGGTCTAGCGGGACCAGGGGGAGATACGCAGTATTTT. The V call is TRBV3-1, the J call TRBJ2-3; 9 bases match TRBD2. Germline CDR1 reads LGHDT; CDR2 reads YNNKEL (reference sequence). With 0 bases clipped from V and 5 bases from J, the junction kept 12 bases outside the gene matches. This CDR3 is 18 amino acids long.

The chain has TRBV29-1 and TRBJ2-1, with D possibly being TRBD1 or TRBD2 (5 bases each). The CDR3 contains 12 residues. The V end was cut by 6 bases, the J end by 9 bases, with 15 bases between. Germline V lookup: CDR1 SQVTM, CDR2 ANQGSEA. The CDR3 loop is CSVEGQFGEQFF. CDR3 nucleotides: TGCAGCGTCGAGGGGCAGTTTGGTGAGCAGTTCTTC.

This rearrangement joins TRBV5-1 to TRBJ2-3, with 8 bases aligning to TRBD2. The junction had 4 bases not matched to a gene; V was cut back by 2 bases and J by 8 bases. The CDR3 is 13 amino acids. Germline values: CDR1 SGHRS, CDR2 YFSETQ. The CDR3, as DNA: TGCGCCAGCAGCTTCCGGGAGGGCGGTACGCAGTATTTT. This codes for CASSFREGGTQYF.

This clonotype was seen a few times. The V gene is TRBV14, the J gene TRBJ2-5, with D unresolved. V lost 0 bases, J lost 4 bases, and 9 bases lay in between. There are 14 residues in the CDR3. CDR1 and CDR2 (germline): SGHDN, FVKESK. CDR3 protein: CASSQDPPPETQYF. Here the CDR3 DNA reads TGTGCCAGCAGCCAAGATCCGCCGCCAGAGACCCAGTACTTC. The variable domain in full, completed from reference TRBV14 and TRBJ2-5, reads EAGVTQFPSHSVIEKGQTVTLRCDPISGHDNLYWYRRVMGKEIKFLLHFVKESKQDESGMPNNRFLAERTGGTYSTLKVQPAELEDSGVYFCASSQDPPPETQYFGPGTRLLVL.

V gene TRBV28 combines with J gene TRBJ1-2; no clear D gene. The CDR3 loop spans 15 amino acids. Per the germline V gene, CDR1 is MDHEN and CDR2 is SYDVKM. Trimming removed 3 bases at V and 10 bases at J, with 21 bases between. In DNA form, the CDR3 reads TGTGCCAGCAGTTTCCCCTTCGGAGGCCACTACGCCTACACCTTC. The encoded protein is CASSFPFGGHYAYTF.